This T cell receptor beta chain derives from a study of blood T cell repertoires in COVID-19. TCRdb's table, derived via immunoSEQ multiplex PCR, lists solely in-frame clones and lacks some. The sample contains 490,000 or so clones, about nine tenths of which appear only once. This TCR was recovered from a woman aged 55-70 years who had recovered from COVID-19. Sequenced: PBMCs or T cells enriched from blood (not recorded which).

CDR3 in DNA: TGTGCCAGCAGTTACGAGTTGACCGGGGAGCTGTTTTTT. It specifies CASSYELTGELFF. The gene calls are TRBV6-5 and TRBJ2-2, with no clear D. V lost 2 bases and J lost 5, with 6 bases in between. Germline-derived CDR1 and CDR2 are MNHEY and SVGAGI. CDR3 length equals 13 residues.